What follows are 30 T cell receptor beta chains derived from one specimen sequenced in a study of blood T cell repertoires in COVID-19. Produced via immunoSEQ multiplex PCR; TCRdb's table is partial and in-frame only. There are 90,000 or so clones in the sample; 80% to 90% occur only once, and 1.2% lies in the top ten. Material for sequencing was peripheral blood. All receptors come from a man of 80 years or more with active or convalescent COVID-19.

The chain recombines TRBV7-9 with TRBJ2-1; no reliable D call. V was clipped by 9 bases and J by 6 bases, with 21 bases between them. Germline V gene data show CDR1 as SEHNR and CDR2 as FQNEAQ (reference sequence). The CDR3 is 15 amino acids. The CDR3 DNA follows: TGTGCCAGACTCCTGAAGGAACGGCGGTCCAATGAGCAGTTCTTC. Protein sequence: CARLLKERRSNEQFF. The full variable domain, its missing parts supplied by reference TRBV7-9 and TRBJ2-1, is DTGVSQNPRHKITKRGQNVTFRCDPISEHNRLYWYRQTLGQGPEFLTYFQNEAQLEKSRLLSDRFSAERPKGSFSTLEIQRTEQGDSAMYLCARLLKERRSNEQFFGPGTRLTVL.

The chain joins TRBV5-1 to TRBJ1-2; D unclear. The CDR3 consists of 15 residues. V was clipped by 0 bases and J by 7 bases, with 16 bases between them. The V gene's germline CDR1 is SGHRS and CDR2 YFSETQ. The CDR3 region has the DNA TGCGCCAGCAGCTTGGCCAGAGGCCCCGCGGTTGGCTACACCTTC. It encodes CASSLARGPAVGYTF.

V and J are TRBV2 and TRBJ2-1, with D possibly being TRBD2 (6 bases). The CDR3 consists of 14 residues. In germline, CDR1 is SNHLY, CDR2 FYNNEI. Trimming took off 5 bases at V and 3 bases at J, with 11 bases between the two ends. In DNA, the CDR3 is TGTGCCAGCAGTCCTAGCGAATACTACAATGAGCAGTTCTTC. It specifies CASSPSEYYNEQFF.

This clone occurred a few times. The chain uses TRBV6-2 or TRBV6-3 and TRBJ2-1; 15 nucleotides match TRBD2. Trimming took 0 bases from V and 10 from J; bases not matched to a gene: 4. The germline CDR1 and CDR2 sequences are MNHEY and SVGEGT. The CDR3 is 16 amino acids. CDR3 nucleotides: TGTGCCAGCAGTTACTCGGGGACTAGCGGGAGGATGGAGCAGTTCTTC. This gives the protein CASSYSGTSGRMEQFF.

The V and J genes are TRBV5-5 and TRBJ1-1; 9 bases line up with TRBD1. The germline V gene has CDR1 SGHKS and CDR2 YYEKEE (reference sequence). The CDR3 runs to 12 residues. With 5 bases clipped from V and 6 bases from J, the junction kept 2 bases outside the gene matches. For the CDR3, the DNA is TGTGCCAGCAGTTGGGACAGGGCTGAAGCTTTCTTT. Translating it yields CASSWDRAEAFF.

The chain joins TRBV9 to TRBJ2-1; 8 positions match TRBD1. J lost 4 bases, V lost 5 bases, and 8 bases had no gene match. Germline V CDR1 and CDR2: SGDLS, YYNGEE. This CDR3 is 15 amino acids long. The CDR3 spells CASSPGQGSYNEQFF. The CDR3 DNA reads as TGTGCCAGCAGTCCCGGACAGGGATCTTACAATGAGCAGTTCTTC.

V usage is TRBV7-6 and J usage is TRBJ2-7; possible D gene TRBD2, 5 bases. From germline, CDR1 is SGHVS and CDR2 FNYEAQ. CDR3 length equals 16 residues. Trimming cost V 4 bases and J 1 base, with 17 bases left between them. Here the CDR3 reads CASSSQSSGGSYEQYF. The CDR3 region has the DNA TGTGCCAGCAGCTCGCAAAGCAGCGGAGGATCCTACGAGCAGTACTTC. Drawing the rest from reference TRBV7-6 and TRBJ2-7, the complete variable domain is GAGVSQSPRYKVTKRGQDVALRCDPISGHVSLYWYRQALGQGPEFLTYFNYEAQQDKSGLPNDRFSAERPEGSISTLTIQRTEQRDSAMYRCASSSQSSGGSYEQYFGPGTRLTVT.

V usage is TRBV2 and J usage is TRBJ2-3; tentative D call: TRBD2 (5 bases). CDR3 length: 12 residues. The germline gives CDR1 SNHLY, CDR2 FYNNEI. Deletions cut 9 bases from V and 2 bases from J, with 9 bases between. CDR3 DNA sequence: TGTGCCAGGAGGGCCAACACAGATACGCAGTATTTT. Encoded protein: CARRANTDTQYF.

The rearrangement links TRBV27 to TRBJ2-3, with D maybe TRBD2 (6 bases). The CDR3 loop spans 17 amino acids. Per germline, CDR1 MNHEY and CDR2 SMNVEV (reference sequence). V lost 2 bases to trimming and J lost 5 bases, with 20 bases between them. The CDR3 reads CASSLRVRGGTEDTQYF. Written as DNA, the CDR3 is TGTGCCAGCAGTTTAAGGGTCCGAGGCGGGACCGAAGATACGCAGTATTTT.

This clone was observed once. In nucleotides, the CDR3 is TGCGCCAGCAGCCCATCCCACAGGACCGGGGAGCTGTTTTTT. Its translation is CASSPSHRTGELFF. This chain connects TRBV4-3 to TRBJ2-2; TRBD1 might be the D (5 bases). V lost 4 bases to trimming and J lost 5 bases, with 11 bases between them. This CDR3 has 14 amino acids. Germline V CDR1 and CDR2: LGHNA, YSLEER.

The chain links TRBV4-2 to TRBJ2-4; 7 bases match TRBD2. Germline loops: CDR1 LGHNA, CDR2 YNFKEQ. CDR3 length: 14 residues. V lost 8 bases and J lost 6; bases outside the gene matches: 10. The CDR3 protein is CASGGVTPPNIQYF. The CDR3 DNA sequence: TGTGCCAGCGGGGGGGTTACCCCTCCAAACATTCAGTACTTC.

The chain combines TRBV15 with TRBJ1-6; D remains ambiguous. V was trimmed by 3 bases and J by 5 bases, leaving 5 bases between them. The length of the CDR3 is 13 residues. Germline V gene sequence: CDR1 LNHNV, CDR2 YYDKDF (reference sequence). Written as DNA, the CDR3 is TGTGCCACCAGCAGCGGGGATAATTCACCCCTCCACTTT. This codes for CATSSGDNSPLHF.

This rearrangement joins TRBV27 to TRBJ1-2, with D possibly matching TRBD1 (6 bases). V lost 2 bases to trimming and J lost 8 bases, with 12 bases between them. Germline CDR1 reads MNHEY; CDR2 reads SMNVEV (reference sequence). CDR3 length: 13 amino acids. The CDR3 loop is CASSLRGHRGYTF. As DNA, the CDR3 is TGTGCCAGCAGTTTAAGGGGACATCGCGGCTACACCTTC.

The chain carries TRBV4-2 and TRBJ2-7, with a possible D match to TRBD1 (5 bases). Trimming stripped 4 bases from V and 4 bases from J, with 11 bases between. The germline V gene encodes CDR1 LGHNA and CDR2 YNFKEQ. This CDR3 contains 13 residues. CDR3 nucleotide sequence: TGTGCCAGCAGCCTTAGCAGGGATTACGAGCAGTACTTC. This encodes CASSLSRDYEQYF.

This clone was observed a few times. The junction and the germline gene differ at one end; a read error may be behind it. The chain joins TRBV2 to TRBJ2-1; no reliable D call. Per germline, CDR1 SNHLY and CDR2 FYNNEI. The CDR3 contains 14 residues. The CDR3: CASSAVPSHNEQFF. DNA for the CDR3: TGTGCCAGCAGTGCTGTCCCCTCCCACAATGAGCAGTTCTTC.

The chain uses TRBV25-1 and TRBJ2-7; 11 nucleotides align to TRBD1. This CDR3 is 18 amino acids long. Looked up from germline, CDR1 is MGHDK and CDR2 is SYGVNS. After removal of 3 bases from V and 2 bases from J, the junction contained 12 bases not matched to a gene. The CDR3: CASSETPRTGGRTYEQYF. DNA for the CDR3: TGTGCCAGCAGTGAGACCCCCCGGACAGGGGGCCGGACCTACGAGCAGTACTTC.

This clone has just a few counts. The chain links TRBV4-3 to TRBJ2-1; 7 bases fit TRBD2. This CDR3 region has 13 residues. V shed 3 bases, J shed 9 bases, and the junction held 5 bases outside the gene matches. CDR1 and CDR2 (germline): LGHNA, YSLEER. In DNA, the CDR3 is TGCGCCAGCAGCCAGGAACTAGCGTTTGAGCAGTTCTTC. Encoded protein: CASSQELAFEQFF.

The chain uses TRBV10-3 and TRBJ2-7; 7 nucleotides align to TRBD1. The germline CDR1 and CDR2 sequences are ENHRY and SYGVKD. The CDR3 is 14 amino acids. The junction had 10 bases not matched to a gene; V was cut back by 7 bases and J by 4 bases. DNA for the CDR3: TGTGCCATCAAGCATCAAGGGACAGCGTACGAGCAGTACTTC. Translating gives CAIKHQGTAYEQYF.

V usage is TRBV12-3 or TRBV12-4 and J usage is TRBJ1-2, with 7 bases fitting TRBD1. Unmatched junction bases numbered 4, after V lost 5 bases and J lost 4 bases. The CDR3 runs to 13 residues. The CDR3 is CASSPRQGYGYTF. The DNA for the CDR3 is TGTGCCAGCAGTCCGAGACAGGGCTATGGCTACACCTTC.

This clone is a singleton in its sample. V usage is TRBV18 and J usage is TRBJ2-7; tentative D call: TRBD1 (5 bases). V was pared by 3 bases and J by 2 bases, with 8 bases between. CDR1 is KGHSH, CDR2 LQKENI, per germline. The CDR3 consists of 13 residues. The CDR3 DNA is TGTGCCAGCTCACCGGGGCTAGCCTACGAGCAGTACTTC. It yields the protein CASSPGLAYEQYF. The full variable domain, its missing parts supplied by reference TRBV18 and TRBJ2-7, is NAGVMQNPRHLVRRRGQEARLRCSPMKGHSHVYWYRQLPEEGLKFMVYLQKENIIDESGMPKERFSAEFPKEGPSILRIQQVVRGDSAAYFCASSPGLAYEQYFGPGTRLTVT.

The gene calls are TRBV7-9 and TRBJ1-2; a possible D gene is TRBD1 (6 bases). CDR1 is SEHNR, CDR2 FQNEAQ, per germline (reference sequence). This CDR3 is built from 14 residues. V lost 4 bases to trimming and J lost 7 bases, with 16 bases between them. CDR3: CASSSIREGGGYTF. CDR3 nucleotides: TGTGCCAGCAGCTCGATCAGGGAGGGGGGTGGCTACACCTTC.

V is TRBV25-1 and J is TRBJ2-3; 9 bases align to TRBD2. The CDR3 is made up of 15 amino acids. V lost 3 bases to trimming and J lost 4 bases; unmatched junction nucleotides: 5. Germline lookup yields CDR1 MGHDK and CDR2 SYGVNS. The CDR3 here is CASSEGGRGSDTQYF. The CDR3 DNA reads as TGTGCCAGCAGTGAGGGCGGGAGGGGATCAGATACGCAGTATTTT.

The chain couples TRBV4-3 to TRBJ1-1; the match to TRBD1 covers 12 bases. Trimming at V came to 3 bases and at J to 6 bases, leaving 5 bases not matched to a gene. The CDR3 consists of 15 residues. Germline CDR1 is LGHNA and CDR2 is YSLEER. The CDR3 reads CASSQGQGASSEAFF. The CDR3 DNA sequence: TGCGCCAGCAGCCAGGGACAGGGGGCATCGTCTGAAGCTTTCTTT.

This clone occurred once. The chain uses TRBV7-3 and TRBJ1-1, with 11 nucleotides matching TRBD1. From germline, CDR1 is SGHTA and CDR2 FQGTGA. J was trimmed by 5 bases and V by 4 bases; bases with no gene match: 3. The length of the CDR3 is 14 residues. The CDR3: CASSSGTGGTEAFF. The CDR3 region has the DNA TGTGCCAGCAGCTCTGGGACAGGGGGTACTGAAGCTTTCTTT. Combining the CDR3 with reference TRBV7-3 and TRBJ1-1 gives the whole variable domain GAGVSQTPSNKVTEKGKYVELRCDPISGHTALYWYRQSLGQGPEFLIYFQGTGAADDSGLPNDRFFAVRPEGSVSTLKIQRTERGDSAVYLCASSSGTGGTEAFFGQGTRLTVV.

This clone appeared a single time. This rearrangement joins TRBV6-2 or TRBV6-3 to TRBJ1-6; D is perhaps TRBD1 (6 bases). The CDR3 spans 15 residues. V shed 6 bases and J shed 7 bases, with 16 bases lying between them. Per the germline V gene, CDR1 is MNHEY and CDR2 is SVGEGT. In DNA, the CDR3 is TGTGCCAGCAGCTCAAAACAGGGTGGCAATTCACCCCTCCACTTT. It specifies CASSSKQGGNSPLHF.

The CDR3 sequence: CASSQGAWGPPTDTQYF. The DNA for the CDR3 is TGTGCCAGCTCCCAGGGGGCATGGGGACCACCCACAGATACGCAGTATTTT. The J gene is TRBJ2-3, the V gene TRBV7-9, with 8 bases matching TRBD1. In germline, CDR1 is SEHNR, CDR2 FQNEAQ (reference sequence). Trimming took 8 bases from V and 2 from J; bases not matched to a gene: 15. The CDR3 is 17 amino acids.

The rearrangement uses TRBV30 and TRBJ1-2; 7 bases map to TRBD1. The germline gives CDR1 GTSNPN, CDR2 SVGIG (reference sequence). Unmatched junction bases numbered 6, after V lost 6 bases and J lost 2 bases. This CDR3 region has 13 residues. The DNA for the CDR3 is TGTGCCTGCCATAGACAGGGAAACTATGGCTACACCTTC. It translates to CACHRQGNYGYTF.

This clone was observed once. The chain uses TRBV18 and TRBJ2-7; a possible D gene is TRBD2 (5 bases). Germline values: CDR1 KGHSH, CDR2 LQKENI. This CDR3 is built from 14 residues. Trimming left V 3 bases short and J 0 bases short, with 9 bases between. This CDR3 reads CASSPTRDSYEQYF. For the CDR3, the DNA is TGTGCCAGCTCACCTACACGGGACTCCTACGAGCAGTACTTC.

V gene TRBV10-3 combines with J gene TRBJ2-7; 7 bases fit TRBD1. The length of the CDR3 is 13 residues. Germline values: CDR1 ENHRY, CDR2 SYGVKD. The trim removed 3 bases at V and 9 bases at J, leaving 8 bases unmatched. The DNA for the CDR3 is TGTGCCATCAGTGACCAGGACAGGACCCCGCAGTACTTC. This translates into CAISDQDRTPQYF.

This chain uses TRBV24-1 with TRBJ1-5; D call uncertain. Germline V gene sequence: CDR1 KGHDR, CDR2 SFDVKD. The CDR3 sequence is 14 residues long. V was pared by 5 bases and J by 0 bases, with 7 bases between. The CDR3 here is CATSAPDSNQPQHF. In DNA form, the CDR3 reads TGTGCCACCAGTGCCCCAGATAGCAATCAGCCCCAGCATTTT.